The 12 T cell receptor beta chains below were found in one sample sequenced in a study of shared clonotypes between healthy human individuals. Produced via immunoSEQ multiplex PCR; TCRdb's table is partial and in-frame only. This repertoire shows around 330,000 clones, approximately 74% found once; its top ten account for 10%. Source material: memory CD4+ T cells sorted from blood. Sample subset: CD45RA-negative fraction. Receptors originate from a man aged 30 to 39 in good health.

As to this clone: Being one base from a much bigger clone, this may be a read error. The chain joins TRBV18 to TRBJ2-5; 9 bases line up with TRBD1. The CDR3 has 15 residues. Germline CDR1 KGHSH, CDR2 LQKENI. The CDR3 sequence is CAGSPNRGRWETQYF. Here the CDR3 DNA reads TGTGCCGGCTCACCAAACAGGGGGCGCTGGGAGACCCAGTACTTC.

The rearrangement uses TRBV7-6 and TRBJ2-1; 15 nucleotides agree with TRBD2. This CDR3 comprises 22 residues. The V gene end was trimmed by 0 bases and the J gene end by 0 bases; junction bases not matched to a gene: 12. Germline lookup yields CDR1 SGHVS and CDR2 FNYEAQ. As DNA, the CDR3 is TGTGCCAGCAGCTTAGCCCGGACTAGCGGGAGGGCGCGTGGGAGCTCCTACAATGAGCAGTTCTTC. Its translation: CASSLARTSGRARGSSYNEQFF.

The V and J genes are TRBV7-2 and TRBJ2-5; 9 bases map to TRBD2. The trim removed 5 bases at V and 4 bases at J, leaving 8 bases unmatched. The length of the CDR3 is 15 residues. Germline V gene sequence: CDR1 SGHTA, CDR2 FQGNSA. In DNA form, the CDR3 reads TGTGCCAGCAGCGAGGAGGGACTAGCAGGAGAGACCCAGTACTTC. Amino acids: CASSEEGLAGETQYF.

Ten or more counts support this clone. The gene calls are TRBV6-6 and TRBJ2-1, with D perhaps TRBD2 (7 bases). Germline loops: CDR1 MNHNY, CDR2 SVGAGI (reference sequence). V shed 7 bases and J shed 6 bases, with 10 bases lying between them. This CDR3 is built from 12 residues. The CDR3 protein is CASKGGANEQFF. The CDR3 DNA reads TGTGCCAGCAAGGGGGGGGCCAATGAGCAGTTCTTC.

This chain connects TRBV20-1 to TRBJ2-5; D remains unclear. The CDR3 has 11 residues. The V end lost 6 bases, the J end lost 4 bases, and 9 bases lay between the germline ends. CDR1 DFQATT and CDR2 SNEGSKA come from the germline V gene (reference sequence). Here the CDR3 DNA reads TGCAGTGCCACCCATGGAGAGACCCAGTACTTC. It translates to CSATHGETQYF.

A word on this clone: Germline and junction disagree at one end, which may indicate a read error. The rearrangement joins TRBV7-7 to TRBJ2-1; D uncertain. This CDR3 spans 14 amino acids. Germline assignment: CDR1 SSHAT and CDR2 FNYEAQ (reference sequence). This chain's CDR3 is CASSLDGRFGEQFF. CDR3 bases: TGTGCTAGCAGCTTAGATGGCAGGTTCGGGGAGCAGTTCTTC.

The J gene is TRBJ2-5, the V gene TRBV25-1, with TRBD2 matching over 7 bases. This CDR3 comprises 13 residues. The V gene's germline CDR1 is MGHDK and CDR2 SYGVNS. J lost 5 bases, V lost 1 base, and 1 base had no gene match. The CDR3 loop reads CASSEWTRETQYF. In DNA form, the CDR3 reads TGTGCCAGCAGTGAATGGACTAGGGAGACCCAGTACTTC.

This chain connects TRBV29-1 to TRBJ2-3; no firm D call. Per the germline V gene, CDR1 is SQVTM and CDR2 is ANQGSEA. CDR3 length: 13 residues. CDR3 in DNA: TGCACCGCTTCGTCCCCGGAGACAGATACGCAGTATTTT. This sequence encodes CTASSPETDTQYF.

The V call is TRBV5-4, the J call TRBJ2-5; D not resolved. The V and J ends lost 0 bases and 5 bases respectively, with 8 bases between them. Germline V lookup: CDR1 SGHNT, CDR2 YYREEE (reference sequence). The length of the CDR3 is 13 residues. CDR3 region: CASSLDFEETQYF. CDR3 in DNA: TGTGCCAGCAGCTTGGACTTCGAGGAGACCCAGTACTTC. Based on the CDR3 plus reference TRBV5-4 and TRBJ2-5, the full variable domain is ETGVTQSPTHLIKTRGQQVTLRCSSQSGHNTVSWYQQALGQGPQFIFQYYREEENGRGNFPPRFSGLQFPNYSSELNVNALELDDSALYLCASSLDFEETQYFGPGTRLLVL.

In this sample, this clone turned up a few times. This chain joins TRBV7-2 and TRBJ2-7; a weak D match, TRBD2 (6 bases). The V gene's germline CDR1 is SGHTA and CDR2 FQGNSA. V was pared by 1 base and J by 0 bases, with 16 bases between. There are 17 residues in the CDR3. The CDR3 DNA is TGTGCCAGCAGCTTAGGGACTGTACCGGGACTCTCCTACGAGCAGTACTTC. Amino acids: CASSLGTVPGLSYEQYF.

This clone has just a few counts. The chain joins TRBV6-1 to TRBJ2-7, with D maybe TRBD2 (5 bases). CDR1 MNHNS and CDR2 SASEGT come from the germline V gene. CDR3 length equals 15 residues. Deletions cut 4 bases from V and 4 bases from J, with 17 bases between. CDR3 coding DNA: TGTGCCAGCAGTGCTATACTAGGCTCATCATACGAGCAGTACTTC. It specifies CASSAILGSSYEQYF.

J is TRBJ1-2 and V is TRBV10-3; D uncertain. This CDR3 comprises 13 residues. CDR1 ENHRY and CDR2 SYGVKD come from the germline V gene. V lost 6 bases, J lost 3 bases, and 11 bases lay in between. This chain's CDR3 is CAISKDGDYGYTF. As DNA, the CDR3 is TGTGCCATCAGCAAGGACGGGGACTATGGCTACACCTTC.